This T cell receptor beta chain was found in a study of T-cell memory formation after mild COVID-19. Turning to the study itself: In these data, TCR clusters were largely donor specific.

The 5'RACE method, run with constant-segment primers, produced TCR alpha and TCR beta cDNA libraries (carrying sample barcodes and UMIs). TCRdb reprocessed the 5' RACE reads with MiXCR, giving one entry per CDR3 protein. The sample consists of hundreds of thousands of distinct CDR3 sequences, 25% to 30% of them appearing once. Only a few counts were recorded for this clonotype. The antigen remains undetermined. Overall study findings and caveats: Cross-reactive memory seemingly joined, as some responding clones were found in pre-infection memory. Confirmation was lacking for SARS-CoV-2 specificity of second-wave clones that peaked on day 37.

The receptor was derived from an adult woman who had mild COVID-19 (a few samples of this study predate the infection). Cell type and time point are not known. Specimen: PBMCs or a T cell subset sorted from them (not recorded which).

The CDR3 nucleotides read TGTGCCAGCAGTGAGGCTGGGACAGGGCTAAACGGGGAGCTGTTTTTT. Amino acid sequence: CASSEAGTGLNGELFF. This sequence joins TRBV6-5 and TRBJ2-2; 9 bases align to TRBD1. The CDR3 contains 16 residues. From germline, CDR1 is MNHEY and CDR2 SVGAGI. The V segment lost 5 bases and the J segment 7 bases; nucleotides outside the gene matches: 11.